This T cell receptor beta chain was found in a study of immune evolution from preneoplasia to lung adenocarcinoma (dated by TCRdb to the early 2020s). In terms of the full investigation: HLA loss of heterozygosity was found in approximately 7.6% of AIS, around 14% of MIA and under 40% of ADC lesions, and in no AAH lesions. Resected precursor lesions (AAH, AIS, MIA) and invasive adenocarcinomas were compared with paired morphologically normal lung tissue. According to the study, some 110 samples went through TCR sequencing. The TCR sequencing data were obtained from 51 patients. The overall cohort comprised 55 or so patients with pulmonary nodules who underwent surgical resection. Whole exome sequencing and methylation data from the same cohort of nodules were integrated with the immune data. POLYSOLVER was used to infer class I HLA alleles from exome data, and LOHHLA was used to detect allele-specific HLA loss. The sample size was set by how many specimens were available, not by a prior power calculation. Immune contexture across lung adenocarcinoma precursors and invasive adenocarcinoma was profiled using immune gene expression, TCR sequencing and multiplex immunofluorescence.

Between 2014 and 2017, the patients underwent resection in either Japan or China. Two lung cancer pathologists independently reviewed H&E slides to confirm the histologic diagnosis of every case. Macro-dissection after pathologic assessment enriched premalignant or tumor cells for nucleic acid extraction. The AllPrep DNA/RNA FFPE Kit was used to isolate DNA from FFPE tissue. The immunoSEQ hsTCRbeta Kit was used to sequence TCR beta CDR3 regions from DNA. On the study's bioinformatics: The ImmunoSEQ Analyzer was used to analyse the TCR sequencing data. T cell clonality was defined as 1 minus Pielou's evenness, calculated on productive rearrangements. To measure T cell diversity, the inverse Simpson index was applied to productive templates. T cell density was defined as TCR beta template counts normalized to usable DNA, with usable DNA estimated by amplification and sequencing of housekeeping genes. Two-sided Kruskal-Wallis tests were used to compare TCR metrics across histologic stages. The table comes from immuneACCESS by way of TCRdb, which keeps in-frame sequences with V and J called. Part of the clones is missing from these tables; in studies checked, under half for an unresolved V gene and the rest for unknown reasons. The V and J calls and the clone size are those of that table, but D and trimming were determined from the DNA. In all, the sample holds 6,000 or so clones, and roughly 85% of those were seen once. The ten largest clonotypes hold about 2.9% of the sample.

Points on this clone: It lacks a known antigen. One base away there is no much larger clone; base qualities are not given.

On the study overall, not on this receptor specifically: The findings rested on association rather than direct causation, and larger cohorts with long-term follow-up and longitudinal biopsies were considered necessary. KRAS-mutant nodules showed the highest T cell clonality compared with EGFR-mutant or double wild-type lesions. Top T cell clone frequencies were highest in normal lung and appeared to decrease progressively from AAH through AIS, MIA and invasive adenocarcinoma. All patients were from Japan and China, so applicability to Western populations was uncertain. Normal lung showed the highest clonality, whereas later-stage lesions appeared to have higher T cell density and diversity but lower clonality.

Per the germline V gene, KGHSH is the CDR1 and LQKENI is the CDR2. Between the V and J ends, shortened by 3 bases and 0 bases respectively, the junction contains 3 bases. The CDR3, from cysteine to phenylalanine, totals 14 residues. The retained sequence is limited to the CDR3, 42 bases, with the frame set at the first base. The receptor was derived from a person aged 55-85 years with lung adenocarcinoma. Sample: FFPE minimally invasive lung adenocarcinoma tissue. The cell subset or site label on this specimen signifies: micro-invasive lung adenocarcinoma (MIA). The rearrangement combines TRBV18 with TRBJ2-6; the D gene remains uncertain. The CDR3 protein: CASSPGSGANVLTF. The nucleotide sequence reads TGTGCCAGCTCACCGGGCTCTGGGGCCAACGTCCTGACTTTC.